Presented here are 26 T cell receptor beta chains from one specimen sequenced in a study of molecular identifiers for immune sequencing clone quantification. MiXCR was run by TCRdb on the PCR reads, yielding one entry per CDR3 protein. This table holds 490,000 or so distinct CDR3 sequences, roughly a fifth found once. Material for sequencing was naive CD8+ T cells from blood, with Jurkat cell RNA spiked in. The subset is: FACS-sorted CD8+CD4-CCR7+CD45RA+ naive T cells. All receptors derive from a human donor in good health. Some libraries in this study had Jurkat cell RNA spiked in.

This clonotype was observed many times. The chain employs TRBV2 and TRBJ2-4; D might be TRBD2 (6 bases). The germline CDR1 and CDR2 sequences are SNHLY and FYNNEI. The V and J ends lost 8 bases and 11 bases respectively, with 19 bases between them. The CDR3 sequence is 13 residues long. CDR3 coding DNA: TGTGCCAGCCTAGGCCTACGGGAGTCGTTTCAGTACTTC. Its translation is CASLGLRESFQYF. Together with reference TRBV2 and TRBJ2-4, the CDR3 gives the full variable domain: EPEVTQTPSHQVTQMGQEVILRCVPISNHLYFYWYRQILGQKVEFLVSFYNNEISEKSEIFDDQFSVERPDGSNFTLKIRSTKLEDSAMYFCASLGLRESFQYFGAGTRLSVL.

The genes are TRBV4-3 and TRBJ2-1, with D possibly TRBD1 on 5 matching bases. CDR1 and CDR2 from the germline V gene are LGHNA and YSLEER. The V end was cut by 1 base, the J end by 0 bases, with 13 bases between. This CDR3 spans 17 amino acids. CDR3 nucleotide sequence: TGCGCCAGCAGCCAAGCTCTCAGGGCGAGCTCCTACAATGAGCAGTTCTTC. Amino acid sequence: CASSQALRASSYNEQFF.

The chain is built from TRBV12-3 or TRBV12-4 and TRBJ2-5, with D maybe TRBD1 (5 bases). Trimming cost V 6 bases and J 3 bases, with 11 bases left between them. The CDR3 runs to 13 residues. This chain's CDR3 is CASRATEKETQYF. DNA for the CDR3: TGTGCCAGCAGGGCGACAGAGAAAGAGACCCAGTACTTC.

The CDR3, as DNA: TGTGCCAGCAGCCATACGACAGGGGACGAGCAGTACTTC. This gives the protein CASSHTTGDEQYF. The chain recombines TRBV7-9 with TRBJ2-7; 8 nucleotides align to TRBD1. CDR3 length: 13 amino acids. Germline trimming cut 5 bases from V and 5 bases from J; bases unmatched to any gene: 5. From germline, CDR1 is SEHNR and CDR2 FQNEAQ (reference sequence). The variable domain in full, completed from reference TRBV7-9 and TRBJ2-7, reads DTGVSQNPRHKITKRGQNVTFRCDPISEHNRLYWYRQTLGQGPEFLTYFQNEAQLEKSRLLSDRFSAERPKGSFSTLEIQRTEQGDSAMYLCASSHTTGDEQYFGPGTRLTVT.

This clonotype was counted a few times. The chain employs TRBV7-9 and TRBJ2-1, with 11 bases identical to TRBD1. The J segment lost 8 bases and the V segment lost 5 bases, leaving 8 bases of the junction unmatched. Germline values: CDR1 SEHNR, CDR2 FQNEAQ (reference sequence). There are 15 residues in the CDR3. The CDR3 DNA reads as TGTGCCAGCAGCGAGGGGACAGGGGGAATTCATGAGCAGTTCTTC. The encoded protein is CASSEGTGGIHEQFF.

Concerning this clonotype itself: This may be a read error: a much more frequent sequence differs by one nucleotide. This rearrangement joins TRBV4-1 to TRBJ2-7; possibly TRBD2 for D (5 bases). There are 14 residues in the CDR3. With 1 base removed from V and 6 bases from J, the gap between germline ends came to 13 bases. CDR1 is MGHRA, CDR2 YSYEKL, per germline. CDR3 residues: CASSQGFQSGEQYF. As DNA, the CDR3 is TGCGCCAGCAGCCAAGGGTTTCAGAGCGGCGAGCAGTACTTC.

This clonotype occurred a few times. The rearrangement links TRBV5-6 to TRBJ1-2; unclear D gene. Trimming left V 3 bases short and J 4 bases short, with 13 bases between. CDR1 and CDR2 from the germline V gene are SGHDT and YYEEEE. The CDR3 spans 14 residues. The CDR3 loop is CASSSPLVVYGYTF. The DNA of the CDR3 is TGTGCCAGCAGCTCCCCGTTGGTGGTCTATGGCTACACCTTC.

On this clonotype itself: The junction differs from germline at one of its ends, possibly a read error. The rearrangement links TRBV7-8 to TRBJ1-5; D may be TRBD1 (6 bases). CDR3 size: 18 residues. CDR1 is SGHVS and CDR2 is FQNEAQ in the germline V gene. CDR3 protein: CAGSLSGIGGGAGQPQHF. Here the CDR3 DNA reads TGTGCCGGCAGCTTATCGGGGATAGGCGGGGGCGCGGGTCAGCCCCAGCATTTT.

The sample holds a few counts of this clonotype. The chain uses TRBV18 and TRBJ1-2; no clear D gene. Germline CDR1 reads KGHSH; CDR2 reads LQKENI. The germline V and J ends were trimmed by 5 bases and 1 base, with 8 bases remaining between them. CDR3 size: 13 residues. CDR3 loop: CASSGDYNYGYTF. For the CDR3, the DNA is TGTGCCAGCTCAGGCGATTATAACTATGGCTACACCTTC.

This clonotype was counted between two and nine times. Here the CDR3 DNA reads TGTGCCAGCAGCTTAGTTCTTCGGGGGGCGGACGAGCAGTACTTC. Its translation is CASSLVLRGADEQYF. The chain couples TRBV7-2 to TRBJ2-7, with D maybe TRBD2 (7 bases). V shed 1 base and J shed 5 bases, with 15 bases lying between them. Germline CDR1 reads SGHTA; CDR2 reads FQGNSA. This CDR3 spans 15 amino acids.

This clonotype has at least ten counts. The chain has TRBV7-9 and TRBJ2-2; 8 bases map to TRBD2. V shed 4 bases, J shed 4 bases, and the junction held 11 bases outside the gene matches. Germline CDR1 SEHNR, CDR2 FQNEAQ (reference sequence). The CDR3 has 17 residues. The CDR3 loop reads CASSSPAKRERTGELFF. The CDR3 nucleotides are TGTGCCAGCAGCTCCCCCGCGAAGCGGGAGCGCACCGGGGAGCTGTTTTTT.

The V call is TRBV5-1, the J call TRBJ2-1; TRBD1 agrees at 12 bases. V gave up 3 bases and J gave up 4 bases; unmatched junction bases: 8. Germline values: CDR1 SGHRS, CDR2 YFSETQ. The CDR3 covers 17 residues. The CDR3 loop is CASSYAPGQGAYNEQFF. The CDR3 DNA is TGCGCCAGCAGCTATGCCCCGGGACAGGGGGCATACAATGAGCAGTTCTTC.

V is TRBV6-2 or TRBV6-3 and J is TRBJ1-5; 7 bases are a match to TRBD1. The CDR3 is made up of 17 amino acids. CDR1 MNHEY and CDR2 SVGEGT come from the germline V gene. The V gene end was trimmed by 5 bases and the J gene end by 11 bases; junction bases not matched to a gene: 21. The DNA for the CDR3 is TGTGCCAGCAGTCCCCGGGACAGCGCCACTCTGATGGGAGCCCAGCATTTT. As protein: CASSPRDSATLMGAQHF.

Regarding this clonotype: A read error may account for a junction end that differs from germline. The V and J genes are TRBV7-9 and TRBJ1-3; the D gene is possibly TRBD1 (6 bases). Germline loops: CDR1 SEHNR, CDR2 FQNEAQ (reference sequence). The CDR3 length is 19 residues. CDR3 region: CASSTPPSRDISSGDTIYF. For the CDR3, the DNA is TGTGCCAGCAGCACCCCCCCGTCCCGGGACATTTCCTCTGGAGACACCATATATTTT.

Points on this clonotype: A read error may account for a junction end that differs from germline. The chain carries TRBV19 and TRBJ2-1; D assignment may be TRBD1 or TRBD2 (5 bases each). Germline CDR1 LNHDA, CDR2 SQIVND (reference sequence). The CDR3 spans 16 residues. The CDR3 spells CASSMGYGTTYNEQLF. The CDR3 nucleotides are TGTGCCAGTAGTATGGGGTACGGGACCACCTACAATGAGCAGCTCTTC. The full variable domain, its missing parts supplied by reference TRBV19 and TRBJ2-1, is DGGITQSPKYLFRKEGQNVTLSCEQNLNHDAMYWYRQDPGQGLRLIYYSQIVNDFQKGDIAEGYSVSREKKESFPLTVTSAQKNPTAFYLCASSMGYGTTYNEQLFGPGTRLTVL.

The chain uses TRBV6-5 and TRBJ1-5; D is unclear. From germline, CDR1 is MNHEY and CDR2 SVGAGI. Trimming cost V 0 bases and J 0 bases, with 9 bases left between them. This CDR3 has 16 amino acids. CDR3 in amino acids: CASSYSAAYSNQPQHF. CDR3 DNA sequence: TGTGCCAGCAGTTACTCGGCAGCATATAGCAATCAGCCCCAGCATTTT.

The chain couples TRBV24-1 to TRBJ1-1; 9 nucleotides line up with TRBD1. This CDR3 is built from 13 residues. Unmatched junction bases numbered 4, after V lost 8 bases and J lost 4 bases. The germline CDR1 and CDR2 sequences are KGHDR and SFDVKD. This CDR3 reads CATKGTGSTEAFF. The CDR3, as DNA: TGTGCCACCAAGGGGACAGGGAGCACTGAAGCTTTCTTT.

This clonotype was picked up many times. The V and J genes are TRBV13 and TRBJ2-5; 7 nucleotides align to TRBD1. Trimming took 5 bases from V and 4 from J; bases not matched to a gene: 10. The CDR3 runs 15 residues. Germline V gives CDR1 PRHDT, CDR2 FYEKMQ (reference sequence). The CDR3 bases are TGTGCCAGCAGCAGGACAGGCGACCTCCGAGAGACCCAGTACTTC. It specifies CASSRTGDLRETQYF.

The chain links TRBV4-2 to TRBJ2-1; D possibly corresponds to TRBD2 (6 bases). The CDR3 covers 18 residues. Germline CDR1 and CDR2: LGHNA and YNFKEQ. With 0 bases removed from V and 10 bases from J, the gap between germline ends came to 25 bases. CDR3 nucleotides: TGTGCCAGCAGCCAAGATTTGGTAGGACTAATGTACTTCGTCGAGCAGTTCTTC. This sequence encodes CASSQDLVGLMYFVEQFF.

Worth noting for this clonotype: This may be a read error: a much more frequent sequence differs by one nucleotide. The chain employs TRBV4-1 and TRBJ1-1; D is uncertain. The V and J ends lost 4 bases and 5 bases respectively, with 17 bases between them. This CDR3 is built from 15 residues. Germline V gene data show CDR1 as MGHRA and CDR2 as YSYEKL. CDR3 protein: CASSRMNYGGTEAFF. The CDR3 region has the DNA TGCGCCAGCAGCCGAATGAACTACGGCGGGACTGAAGCTTTCTTT.

A note on this clonotype: A single base separates this from a much larger clone, so it may be a read error. The V gene is TRBV6-5, the J gene TRBJ2-7; possibly TRBD1 for D (5 bases). The CDR3 loop spans 14 amino acids. The germline gives CDR1 MNHEY, CDR2 SVGAGI. The CDR3 DNA follows: TGTGCCAGCAGTTACGCCGGACAAAGCTACGAGCAGCACTTC. Translating it yields CASSYAGQSYEQHF.

On this clonotype: A much larger clone lies a single base off, so this may be a read error. The CDR3 does not end in the conserved phenylalanine or tryptophan, so this is likely a read error. This chain uses TRBV6-2 or TRBV6-3 with TRBJ1-1; D unresolved. The V end was cut by 5 bases, the J end by 2 bases, with 12 bases between. This CDR3 comprises 14 residues. In germline, CDR1 is MNHEY, CDR2 SVGEGT. The CDR3 loop is CASSKPGANTEAFS. CDR3 coding DNA: TGTGCCAGCAGTAAACCGGGAGCCAACACTGAAGCTTTCTCT.

This clonotype showed up many times. V usage is TRBV4-3 and J usage is TRBJ1-2, with D unclear. The CDR3 has 16 amino acids. Germline V gene data show CDR1 as LGHNA and CDR2 as YSLEER. Trimming took off 0 bases at V and 6 bases at J, with 17 bases between the two ends. The CDR3 sequence: CASSQDKGALKNGYTF. The CDR3 DNA reads TGCGCCAGCAGCCAAGACAAGGGAGCGCTTAAGAATGGCTACACCTTC.

This clonotype has at least ten counts. The chain couples TRBV28 to TRBJ1-1; 7 nucleotides match TRBD1. With V trimmed by 6 bases and J by 0 bases, 7 bases remained unmatched. Germline assignment: CDR1 MDHEN and CDR2 SYDVKM. CDR3 length: 15 amino acids. In DNA, the CDR3 is TGTGCCAGCAGACCCCGGACAGGAATGAACACTGAAGCTTTCTTT. Translating gives CASRPRTGMNTEAFF. Looking up the rest from reference TRBV28 and TRBJ1-1 gives the full variable domain: DVKVTQSSRYLVKRTGEKVFLECVQDMDHENMFWYRQDPGLGLRLIYFSYDVKMKEKGDIPEGYSVSREKKERFSLILESASTNQTSMYLCASRPRTGMNTEAFFGQGTRLTVV.

This clonotype was found a few times. The chain has TRBV6-5 and TRBJ2-1, with 9 bases lining up with TRBD1. Germline trimming cut 11 bases from V and 5 bases from J; bases unmatched to any gene: 7. Germline V gene data show CDR1 as MNHEY and CDR2 as SVGAGI. The CDR3 consists of 13 residues. The CDR3 sequence is CASTGGYHNEQFF. CDR3 nucleotides: TGTGCCTCAACAGGGGGCTACCACAATGAGCAGTTCTTC.

This clonotype was observed a few times. The chain combines TRBV19 with TRBJ2-1; D uncertain. Germline V gene data show CDR1 as LNHDA and CDR2 as SQIVND (reference sequence). V lost 5 bases to trimming and J lost 0 bases, with 14 bases between them. CDR3 size: 16 residues. CDR3 residues: CASSPPPVSSYNEQFF. The CDR3 DNA reads as TGTGCCAGTAGTCCCCCCCCGGTGAGCTCCTACAATGAGCAGTTCTTC.